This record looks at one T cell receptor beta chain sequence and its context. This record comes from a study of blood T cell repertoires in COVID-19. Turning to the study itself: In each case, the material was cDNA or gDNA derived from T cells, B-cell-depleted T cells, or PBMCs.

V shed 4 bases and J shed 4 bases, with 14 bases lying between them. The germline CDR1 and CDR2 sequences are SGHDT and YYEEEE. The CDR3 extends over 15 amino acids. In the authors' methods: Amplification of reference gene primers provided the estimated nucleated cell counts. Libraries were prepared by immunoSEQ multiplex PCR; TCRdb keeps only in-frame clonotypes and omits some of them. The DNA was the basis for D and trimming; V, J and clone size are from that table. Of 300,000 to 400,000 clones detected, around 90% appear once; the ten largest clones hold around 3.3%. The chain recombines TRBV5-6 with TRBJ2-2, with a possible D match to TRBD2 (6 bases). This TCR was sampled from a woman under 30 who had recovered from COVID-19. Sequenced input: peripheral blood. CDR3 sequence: CASSRSGLGTGELFF. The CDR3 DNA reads TGTGCCAGCAGCCGTTCGGGACTCGGCACCGGGGAGCTGTTTTTT.